This T cell receptor (beta chain) was retrieved from a study of CD8+CD57+ T cells in acquired aplastic anemia. Study observations and caveats: Both patients and controls carried the same twenty-nine CD8+ CDR3 sequences.

It was genomic DNA that served as the template for profiling TCR beta VDJ and CDR3. From the reads, TCRdb called clonotypes with MiXCR, one entry per CDR3 protein. The sample shows about 98,000 distinct CDR3 sequences, 55% to 70% of them seen only once. Comment on this clonotype: Its matching antigen is unknown.

The patients chosen for sequencing had shown expansion of CD8+CD57+ cells (detected by flow cytometry). Per the germline V gene, CDR1 is SGHTA and CDR2 is FQGNSA. After removal of 9 bases from V and 2 bases from J, the junction contained 5 bases not matched to a gene. The CDR3 runs to 13 residues. The rearrangement uses TRBV7-2 and TRBJ2-7; 9 nucleotides align to TRBD1. Sequenced sample: sorted CD4+, CD8+, or CD8+CD57+ T cells (not recorded which) from PBMCs. The origin of this receptor is a human donor with aplastic anemia. As DNA, the CDR3 is TGTGCCAGTAGGACAGGGGCAACCTACGAGCAGTACTTC. Amino acid sequence: CASRTGATYEQYF.